Listed here are 21 T cell receptor beta chains from one sample, sequenced in a study of blood T cells in healthy people across ages. A sample-barcoded 5' primer and a J-beta primer mix were used in a second PCR of roughly 6 to 12 cycles. In TCRdb, the 5' RACE reads were re-called with MiXCR into one record per CDR3 protein. The sample lists 600,000 or so distinct CDR3 sequences, approximately 30% occurring once. The sample comprised blood. Receptors originate from a woman of 80 years or more in good health.

This clonotype was counted only a few times. The chain joins TRBV3-1 to TRBJ2-2; D may be TRBD1 (5 bases). Trimming left V 1 base short and J 5 bases short, with 11 bases between. This CDR3 is 15 amino acids long. The germline V gene has CDR1 LGHDT and CDR2 YNNKEL (reference sequence). The CDR3 DNA is TGTGCCAGCAGCCAAGGGGGCAGGGTAACCGGGGAGCTGTTTTTT. It yields the protein CASSQGGRVTGELFF.

This clonotype showed up just a few times. This may be a read error: a much more frequent sequence differs by one nucleotide. The rearrangement joins TRBV21-1 to TRBJ2-6; the tabulated D call, TRBD2, remains unverified against the DNA. TRBV21-1 is deemed a pseudogene. The CDR3 has 17 amino acids. The CDR3 region has the DNA TGTGTCAGCAGCAAGGGACTAGCGGGCTCTGGGGCCAACGTCCTGACTTTC. Protein sequence: CVSSKGLAGSGANVLTF.

At least ten counts were recorded for this clonotype. This chain connects TRBV4-2 to TRBJ2-7; the match to TRBD2 covers 8 bases. Germline V gene data show CDR1 as LGHNA and CDR2 as YNFKEQ. V lost 1 base to trimming and J lost 3 bases; unmatched junction nucleotides: 5. The CDR3 loop spans 15 amino acids. CDR3: CASSQAAGGLYEQYF. The CDR3 DNA is TGTGCCAGCAGCCAAGCGGCGGGGGGCCTCTACGAGCAGTACTTC.

Only a few counts were recorded for this clonotype. It may be a read error: a sequence one base away is much more abundant. The rearrangement links TRBV10-3 to TRBJ1-1, with TRBD1 matching 12 bases. The CDR3 is 16 amino acids. Germline V gene data show CDR1 as ENHRY and CDR2 as SYGVKD. The CDR3 bases are TGTGCCACCAGTGAGCCCCCGGGACAGGGGGCGGCTGAAGCTTTCTTT. Amino acid sequence: CATSEPPGQGAAEAFF.

This clonotype has a single count. A much larger clone lies a single base off, so this may be a read error. The rearrangement links TRBV12-3 or TRBV12-4 to TRBJ1-4, with a tentative D call TRBD1 (5 bases). Trimming left V 10 bases short and J 0 bases short, with 15 bases between. This CDR3 contains 15 residues. CDR3 residues: CATGSGGTTNEKLFF. The CDR3 region has the DNA TGTGCCACCGGTTCTGGGGGAACAACTAATGAAAAACTGTTTTTT.

J is TRBJ1-1 and V is TRBV30, with D maybe TRBD1 (5 bases). Germline loops: CDR1 GTSNPN, CDR2 SVGIG (reference sequence). This CDR3 is built from 12 residues. Deletions cut 1 base from V and 8 bases from J, with 11 bases between. The CDR3 DNA reads as TGTGCCTGGAGTGATACCGGGACCGAAGCTTTCTTT. Translated: CAWSDTGTEAFF.

This clonotype was counted a few times. This may stem from a read error, because a much larger clone lies one nucleotide away. The chain carries TRBV7-2 and TRBJ2-3, with a weak D call TRBD1 (5 bases). Germline V gene data show CDR1 as SGHTA and CDR2 as FQGNSA. This CDR3 spans 14 amino acids. Deletions cut 3 bases from V and 7 bases from J, with 14 bases between. The CDR3 sequence: CASSLTAGCNTQYF. CDR3 bases: TGTGCCAGCAGCTTGACAGCCGGTTGCAATACGCAGTATTTT. Combining the CDR3 with reference TRBV7-2 and TRBJ2-3 gives the whole variable domain GAGVSQSPSNKVTEKGKDVELRCDPISGHTALYWYRQSLGQGLEFLIYFQGNSAPDKSGLPSDRFSAERTGGSVSTLTIQRTQQEDSAVYLCASSLTAGCNTQYFGPGTRLTVL.

The J gene is TRBJ2-5, the V gene TRBV12-3 or TRBV12-4; maybe TRBD2 (6 bases). The CDR3 consists of 13 residues. V was trimmed by 3 bases and J by 5 bases, leaving 10 bases between them. The CDR3 reads CASSFGGSETQYF. For the CDR3, the DNA is TGTGCCAGCAGTTTTGGAGGGTCCGAGACCCAGTACTTC.

At least ten counts were recorded for this clonotype. In DNA, the CDR3 is TGTGCCAGCAGCTTAGCGGGCCCGGAGTTGTACTATGGCTACACCTTC. This gives the protein CASSLAGPELYYGYTF. The chain combines TRBV7-9 with TRBJ1-2; D is uncertain. CDR3 length equals 16 residues. Germline CDR1 and CDR2: SEHNR and FQNEAQ (reference sequence). V gave up 0 bases and J gave up 3 bases, with 14 bases separating them.

A note on this clonotype: A much bigger clone sits one base away, suggesting this may be a read error. The V and J genes are TRBV7-2 and TRBJ2-2; TRBD2 might be the D (5 bases). Germline V gene lookup returns CDR1 SGHTA and CDR2 FQGNSA. The CDR3 covers 14 residues. The CDR3 region is CASSLVLVTGERFF. CDR3 in DNA: TGTGCCAGCAGCTTAGTACTGGTTACCGGGGAGCGGTTTTTT.

The chain carries TRBV19 and TRBJ1-6; no reliable D call. The CDR3 has 15 residues. CDR1 is LNHDA and CDR2 is SQIVND in the germline V gene (reference sequence). Trimming took 5 bases from V and 7 from J, leaving 15 bases between them. CDR3 in amino acids: CASSDTWNLNSPLHF. The CDR3 DNA is TGTGCCAGTAGTGACACGTGGAATCTCAATTCACCCCTCCACTTT.

This clonotype was counted a few times. The chain recombines TRBV5-1 with TRBJ2-7; the D gene is possibly TRBD2 (7 bases). V was trimmed by 4 bases and J by 7 bases, leaving 18 bases between them. Germline assignment: CDR1 SGHRS and CDR2 YFSETQ. The CDR3 runs 14 residues. CDR3 DNA: TGCGCCAGCAGCACGTCGGGGGGCTCGGCTGAGCAGTACTTC. Translating gives CASSTSGGSAEQYF.

In this sample, this clonotype turned up a few times. A much larger clone differs from this one at a single base, so this may be a read error. This sequence joins TRBV7-9 and TRBJ2-1; 11 bases fit TRBD2. Germline V gene data show CDR1 as SEHNR and CDR2 as FQNEAQ (reference sequence). The CDR3 length is 18 residues. Written as DNA, the CDR3 is TGTGCCAGCAGCTTAGGCCGACTAGCGGGGAGCTCCTACAATGAGCGGTTCTTC. It encodes CASSLGRLAGSSYNERFF. The variable domain in full, with the rest retrieved from reference TRBV7-9 and TRBJ2-1, is DTGVSQNPRHKITKRGQNVTFRCDPISEHNRLYWYRQTLGQGPEFLTYFQNEAQLEKSRLLSDRFSAERPKGSFSTLEIQRTEQGDSAMYLCASSLGRLAGSSYNERFFGPGTRLTVL.

The chain joins TRBV14 to TRBJ1-6; 11 positions agree with TRBD1. CDR3 length equals 15 residues. Germline V gives CDR1 SGHDN, CDR2 FVKESK. V lost 2 bases to trimming and J lost 15 bases; unmatched junction nucleotides: 9. The CDR3 here is CASSQIGTGGIRLHF. CDR3 bases: TGTGCCAGCAGCCAAATAGGGACAGGGGGAATTCGCCTCCACTTT.

This clonotype came up many times. The chain is built from TRBV7-2 and TRBJ1-5; perhaps TRBD1 as D (5 bases). The CDR3 covers 15 residues. Trimming cost V 1 base and J 1 base, with 8 bases left between them. Germline assignment: CDR1 SGHTA and CDR2 FQGNSA. CDR3: CASSLGRASNQPQHF. The DNA for the CDR3 is TGTGCCAGCAGCTTAGGCAGGGCGAGCAATCAGCCCCAGCATTTT. Looking up the rest from reference TRBV7-2 and TRBJ1-5 gives the full variable domain: GAGVSQSPSNKVTEKGKDVELRCDPISGHTALYWYRQSLGQGLEFLIYFQGNSAPDKSGLPSDRFSAERTGGSVSTLTIQRTQQEDSAVYLCASSLGRASNQPQHFGDGTRLSIL.

As for this clonotype: A much bigger clone sits one base away, suggesting this may be a read error. The chain joins TRBV30 to TRBJ2-7; D might be TRBD1 (6 bases). CDR3 length equals 15 residues. Germline V CDR1 and CDR2: GTSNPN, SVGIG (reference sequence). Trimming removed 1 base at V and 6 bases at J, with 19 bases between. DNA of the CDR3: TGTGCCTGGAGTGGACGACCCCCCAGGGGCTTCGAGCAGTACTTC. Translating it yields CAWSGRPPRGFEQYF.

With respect to this clonotype: Since a much larger clone is just one base distant, this may be a read error. Since the CDR3 does not end with the conserved phenylalanine or tryptophan, this likely comes from a read error. The chain links TRBV9 to TRBJ2-4, with D perhaps TRBD2 (5 bases). Germline CDR1 is SGDLS and CDR2 is YYNGEE. The CDR3 totals 13 residues. V was clipped by 2 bases and J by 5 bases, with 8 bases between them. DNA for the CDR3: TGTGCCAGCAGCGTTCCCGGGGAAAACATTCAGTACCTC. Its protein is CASSVPGENIQYL.

V and J are TRBV7-2 and TRBJ2-5; TRBD2 might be the D (5 bases). This CDR3 is built from 15 residues. V was cut by 2 bases and J by 2 bases, with 12 bases left in between. Germline CDR1 reads SGHTA; CDR2 reads FQGNSA. The CDR3 protein is CASSLSRRRQETQYF. CDR3 in DNA: TGTGCCAGCAGCTTAAGTCGGAGGCGGCAAGAGACCCAGTACTTC.

This clonotype was found many times. The V and J genes are TRBV7-2 and TRBJ1-6, with TRBD1 matching 8 bases. The CDR3 spans 16 residues. After removal of 1 base from V and 7 bases from J, the junction contained 6 bases not matched to a gene. The germline V gene encodes CDR1 SGHTA and CDR2 FQGNSA. The CDR3 nucleotides are TGTGCCAGCAGCTTAGATTACAGGGGGACGAATTCACCCCTCCACTTT. Protein: CASSLDYRGTNSPLHF.

The V and J genes are TRBV30 and TRBJ1-1, with TRBD1 as a possible D gene (6 bases). V dropped 1 base and J dropped 8 bases, with 8 bases sitting between them. The CDR3 covers 11 residues. Per germline, CDR1 GTSNPN and CDR2 SVGIG (reference sequence). The CDR3 DNA sequence: TGTGCCTGGAGTGCCAGGGGAGAAGCTTTCTTT. It encodes CAWSARGEAFF.

This clonotype was counted many times. This may arise from a read error, as a much more abundant clone is one base away. This CDR3 reads CASSLGPPAGANYGYTF. The CDR3 DNA follows: TGTGCCAGCAGCTTAGGCCCCCCCGCCGGGGCTAACTATGGCTACACCTTC. The chain combines TRBV7-2 with TRBJ1-2; D not resolved. Germline values: CDR1 SGHTA, CDR2 FQGNSA. The CDR3 length is 17 residues. Trimming left V 1 base short and J 0 bases short, with 15 bases between.